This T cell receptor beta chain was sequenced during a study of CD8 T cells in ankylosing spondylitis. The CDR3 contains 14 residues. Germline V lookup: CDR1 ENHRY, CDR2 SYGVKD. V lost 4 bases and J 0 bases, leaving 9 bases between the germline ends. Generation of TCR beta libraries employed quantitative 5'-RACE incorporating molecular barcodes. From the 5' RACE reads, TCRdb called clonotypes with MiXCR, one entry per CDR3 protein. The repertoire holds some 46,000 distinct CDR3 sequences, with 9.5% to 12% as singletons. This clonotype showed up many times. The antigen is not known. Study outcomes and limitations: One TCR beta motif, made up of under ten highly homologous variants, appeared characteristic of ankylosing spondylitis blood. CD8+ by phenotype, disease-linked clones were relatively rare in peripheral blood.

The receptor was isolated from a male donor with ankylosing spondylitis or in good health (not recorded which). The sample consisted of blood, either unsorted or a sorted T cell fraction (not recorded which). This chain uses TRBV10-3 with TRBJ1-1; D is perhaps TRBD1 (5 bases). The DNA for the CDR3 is TGTGCCATCAGTGGTTCAGGGATGAACACTGAAGCTTTCTTT. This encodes CAISGSGMNTEAFF.